Presented here are 27 T cell receptor beta chains from one specimen sequenced in a study of response to subunit inactivated influenza vaccine. TCRdb independently ran MiXCR on the RT-PCR reads; one entry per CDR3 protein. The table lists approximately 290,000 distinct CDR3 sequences, roughly 20% of them singletons. The source was PBMCs from blood, collected approximately 22 months after vaccination. The receptors come from a man aged 45 to 70 who received an inactivated influenza vaccine.

DNA of the CDR3: TGTGCCAGCAGCCAAGGTGTGGGTTGGGTCTATGGCTACACCTTC. Encoded protein: CASSQGVGWVYGYTF. This chain uses TRBV4-2 with TRBJ1-2; D unresolved. The CDR3 has 15 amino acids. Trimming shortened V by 1 base and J by 4 bases, and 13 bases separated the two germline ends. CDR1 and CDR2 (germline): LGHNA, YNFKEQ.

The chain combines TRBV29-1 with TRBJ2-1, with a weak D call TRBD2 (6 bases). The CDR3 contains 14 residues. V shed 4 bases and J shed 4 bases, with 14 bases lying between them. Germline values: CDR1 SQVTM, CDR2 ANQGSEA. The CDR3 region is CSVGVRGTYNEQFF. The CDR3 DNA follows: TGCAGCGTTGGGGTCCGGGGGACTTACAATGAGCAGTTCTTC.

This clonotype came up many times. V gene TRBV5-6 combines with J gene TRBJ1-2; D is unclear. The CDR3 is 12 residues long. V lost 4 bases to trimming and J lost 5 bases, with 9 bases between them. In germline, CDR1 is SGHDT, CDR2 YYEEEE. The CDR3 region is CASSAGNYGYTF. DNA for the CDR3: TGTGCCAGCAGCGCCGGGAATTATGGCTACACCTTC.

This clonotype was counted only a few times. The chain combines TRBV7-2 with TRBJ1-4; D not certain. V was trimmed by 5 bases and J by 7 bases, leaving 17 bases between them. Germline CDR1 SGHTA, CDR2 FQGNSA. This CDR3 has 15 residues. The CDR3, as DNA: TGTGCCAGCAGCCCTCAGGACGGACGCGGTGAAAAACTGTTTTTT. It codes for CASSPQDGRGEKLFF.

This clonotype came up a few times. The chain has TRBV20-1 and TRBJ1-5; the D gene is possibly TRBD1 (5 bases). Germline assignment: CDR1 DFQATT and CDR2 SNEGSKA (reference sequence). Trimming took off 6 bases at V and 0 bases at J, with 15 bases between the two ends. The CDR3 sequence is 15 residues long. CDR3 sequence (DNA): TGCAGTGCACAGGATGTGGCCGATAGCAATCAGCCCCAGCATTTT. The encoded protein is CSAQDVADSNQPQHF.

This clonotype was picked up a small number of times. The CDR3 protein is CASMGQGTNTEAFF. The CDR3, as DNA: TGCGCCAGCATGGGGCAGGGGACGAACACTGAAGCTTTCTTT. J is TRBJ1-1 and V is TRBV5-1; D is possibly TRBD1 (6 bases). Germline V gene lookup returns CDR1 SGHRS and CDR2 YFSETQ. V was trimmed by 6 bases and J by 1 base, leaving 13 bases between them. This CDR3 is built from 14 residues.

The genes are TRBV11-2 and TRBJ2-2; 7 positions agree with TRBD1. J lost 6 bases, V lost 1 base, and 17 bases had no gene match. The CDR3 length is 19 residues. The V gene's germline CDR1 is SGHAT and CDR2 FQNNGV. CDR3 nucleotide sequence: TGTGCCAGCAGCTTAGTTATTCATCGCCAGGGGGTTATCGCCGGGGAGCTGTTTTTT. Translated, it gives CASSLVIHRQGVIAGELFF.

This clonotype was seen repeatedly, ten times or more. The chain joins TRBV12-3 or TRBV12-4 to TRBJ1-5; D perhaps matches TRBD1 (5 bases). The CDR3 extends over 15 amino acids. The ends were cut back, 0 bases at V and 4 bases at J, with 10 bases in the middle. The DNA for the CDR3 is TGTGCCAGCAGTTTAGCGCAGGGAGCGAATCAGCCCCAGCATTTT. Translating it yields CASSLAQGANQPQHF.

This clonotype was seen at least ten times. V is TRBV10-3 and J is TRBJ2-3; D uncertain. The V end was cut by 7 bases, the J end by 0 bases, with 8 bases between. The CDR3 loop spans 13 amino acids. The germline CDR1 and CDR2 sequences are ENHRY and SYGVKD. The CDR3 region is CAIKAGSTDTQYF. The CDR3 DNA reads TGTGCCATCAAGGCCGGGAGCACAGATACGCAGTATTTT.

The chain uses TRBV4-2 and TRBJ2-7, with 10 nucleotides matching TRBD1. Per germline, CDR1 LGHNA and CDR2 YNFKEQ. The CDR3 runs 15 residues. V gave up 0 bases and J gave up 4 bases; unmatched junction bases: 3. CDR3 nucleotides: TGTGCCAGCAGCCAAGATAGACAGGGGGCGTACGAGCAGTACTTC. Its translation is CASSQDRQGAYEQYF.

There are a few counts of this clonotype. The J gene is TRBJ2-7, the V gene TRBV4-2, with D possibly matching TRBD2 (6 bases). V was clipped by 4 bases and J by 6 bases, with 19 bases between them. The germline CDR1 and CDR2 sequences are LGHNA and YNFKEQ. The CDR3 covers 15 residues. CDR3 sequence reads: CASSRLTSRPLEQYF. The CDR3 DNA reads as TGTGCCAGCAGCCGCCTTACTAGCCGTCCCCTCGAGCAGTACTTC.

The rearrangement uses TRBV5-6 and TRBJ2-1; TRBD2 agrees at 7 bases. With V trimmed by 0 bases and J by 6 bases, 3 bases remained unmatched. Germline lookup yields CDR1 SGHDT and CDR2 YYEEEE. The CDR3 is 14 residues long. The CDR3 DNA reads TGTGCCAGCAGCTTGGAAGCGGGGTTCAATGAGCAGTTCTTC. It specifies CASSLEAGFNEQFF.

The table lists this clonotype with a few counts. The V and J genes are TRBV28 and TRBJ1-5, with 10 positions matching TRBD1. The V gene's germline CDR1 is MDHEN and CDR2 SYDVKM. The V segment lost 3 bases and the J segment 5 bases; nucleotides outside the gene matches: 4. The CDR3 is 15 residues long. The CDR3 sequence: CASSFQTGGDQPQHF. CDR3 in DNA: TGTGCCAGCAGTTTCCAGACAGGGGGCGATCAGCCCCAGCATTTT.

The sample holds many counts of this clonotype. The V call is TRBV15, the J call TRBJ1-4; D gene unclear. Germline CDR1 reads LNHNV; CDR2 reads YYDKDF (reference sequence). V was shortened by 3 bases and J by 3 bases, with 17 bases between the two germline ends. CDR3 size: 17 residues. CDR3 region: CATSRGFMRSSNEKLFF. The CDR3 DNA reads TGTGCCACCAGCAGGGGCTTTATGCGTTCATCTAATGAAAAACTGTTTTTT.

The chain combines TRBV25-1 with TRBJ2-7; D is uncertain. The germline gives CDR1 MGHDK, CDR2 SYGVNS. This CDR3 spans 12 amino acids. Trimming took off 6 bases at V and 2 bases at J, with 8 bases between the two ends. CDR3 sequence (DNA): TGTGCCAGCAGCGCCCTGACCTACGAGCAGTACTTC. Translated: CASSALTYEQYF.

This clonotype was seen more than once but under ten times. Its ends do not fully match the called genes, so a read error is possible. The chain couples TRBV12-3 or TRBV12-4 to TRBJ2-1; D ambiguous. This CDR3 contains 11 residues. As DNA, the CDR3 is TGTGCCAGCAGTTTAAATTCGATCGTAGGTTTC. Its translation is CASSLNSIVGF.

This sequence joins TRBV28 and TRBJ2-7; 7 bases are a match to TRBD1. Germline V gives CDR1 MDHEN, CDR2 SYDVKM. The length of the CDR3 is 14 residues. Germline trimming cut 9 bases from V and 2 bases from J; bases unmatched to any gene: 10. DNA of the CDR3: TGTGCCAGTAAAATTACCGGGACAGCCTACGAGCAGTACTTC. Its protein is CASKITGTAYEQYF.

V is TRBV4-3 and J is TRBJ2-7, with TRBD2 identical over 13 bases. The CDR3 totals 19 residues. Germline-derived CDR1 and CDR2 are LGHNA and YSLEER. The junction had 14 bases not matched to a gene; V was cut back by 4 bases and J by 2 bases. CDR3 region: CASSLGTSGAFTRTYEQYF. The CDR3 coding sequence is TGCGCCAGCAGCCTAGGGACTAGCGGGGCTTTCACGCGGACCTACGAGCAGTACTTC.

This clonotype came up many times. The CDR3, as DNA: TGTGCCAGCAGTTTGTCCGGCACAGCCAACACTGAAGCTTTCTTT. Protein product: CASSLSGTANTEAFF. This chain links TRBV27 with TRBJ1-1, with D uncertain. This CDR3 comprises 15 residues. Germline CDR1 and CDR2: MNHEY and SMNVEV (reference sequence). Trimming left V 3 bases short and J 2 bases short, with 13 bases between.

The CDR3: CSARWGGDTEAFF. For the CDR3, the DNA is TGCAGTGCTAGATGGGGGGGGGATACTGAAGCTTTCTTT. This rearrangement joins TRBV20-1 to TRBJ1-1; possibly TRBD1 for D (5 bases). Germline V gene lookup returns CDR1 DFQATT and CDR2 SNEGSKA (reference sequence). V was clipped by 2 bases and J by 5 bases, with 12 bases between them. CDR3 length: 13 amino acids.

The J gene is TRBJ1-5, the V gene TRBV19; D possibly corresponds to TRBD1 (6 bases). Germline V gene sequence: CDR1 LNHDA, CDR2 SQIVND (reference sequence). The CDR3 loop spans 15 amino acids. Trimming pared 9 bases from V and 0 bases from J, leaving 15 bases between. DNA of the CDR3: TGTGCCAGCACGGACAGCCCTAATAGCAATCAGCCCCAGCATTTT. This gives the protein CASTDSPNSNQPQHF.

The chain uses TRBV20-1 and TRBJ1-3, with TRBD1 as a possible D gene (5 bases). The germline V and J ends were trimmed by 6 bases and 0 bases, with 12 bases remaining between them. The V gene's germline CDR1 is DFQATT and CDR2 SNEGSKA (reference sequence). This CDR3 has 14 amino acids. CDR3: CSARGTISGNTIYF. The CDR3 DNA reads TGCAGTGCGCGGGGGACGATCTCTGGAAACACCATATATTTT.

This clonotype was found a few times. This chain links TRBV28 with TRBJ1-2, with 10 bases identical to TRBD1. Trimming at V came to 4 bases and at J to 7 bases, leaving 9 bases not matched to a gene. The germline gives CDR1 MDHEN, CDR2 SYDVKM. The CDR3 is 15 residues long. The chain's CDR3 is CASSSADRGHGGYTF. DNA for the CDR3: TGTGCCAGCAGTTCCGCTGACAGGGGGCACGGTGGCTACACCTTC.

Only a few counts were recorded for this clonotype. V usage is TRBV20-1 and J usage is TRBJ2-7; 11 bases are a match to TRBD2. The CDR3 extends over 15 amino acids. The junction had 9 bases not matched to a gene; V was cut back by 5 bases and J by 3 bases. Germline V gene lookup returns CDR1 DFQATT and CDR2 SNEGSKA (reference sequence). CDR3 in DNA: TGCAGTGCTCCTCCTACTAGCGGGAGTGTCTACGAGCAGTACTTC. Translation: CSAPPTSGSVYEQYF.

This clonotype was counted only a few times. The genes are TRBV29-1 and TRBJ2-7; 14 bases line up with TRBD2. V trimming: 7 bases; J trimming: 6 bases; junction bases outside the gene matches: 8. The CDR3 loop spans 14 amino acids. CDR1 is SQVTM, CDR2 ANQGSEA, per germline. CDR3 region: CSASGLAGEGEQYF. CDR3 in DNA: TGCAGCGCTTCGGGACTAGCGGGGGAGGGCGAGCAGTACTTC.

This clonotype was seen a single time. V usage is TRBV12-3 or TRBV12-4 and J usage is TRBJ2-1; D is possibly TRBD1 (6 bases). This CDR3 is built from 15 residues. Trimming took 1 base from V and 9 from J, leaving 16 bases between them. Here the CDR3 DNA reads TGTGCCAGCAGTTTAGAAAGTCAGGGGTGGGTTGAGCAGTTCTTC. Translation: CASSLESQGWVEQFF.

The chain is built from TRBV19 and TRBJ2-7; TRBD1 or TRBD2 may be the D gene (5 bases each). The V gene's germline CDR1 is LNHDA and CDR2 SQIVND (reference sequence). Between the trimmed V and J ends, which lost 4 bases and 4 bases, there was a span of 17 bases. The CDR3 length is 15 residues. The CDR3 loop reads CASSTTGTASYEQYF. The CDR3 region has the DNA TGTGCCAGTAGTACTACCGGGACGGCGTCGTACGAGCAGTACTTC.